A selection of T cell receptor beta chains follows, all from one sample in a study of cytomegalovirus exposure and HLA in healthy donors. Profiling relied on immunoSEQ multiplex PCR, and the TCRdb table lists in-frame clones only, not all of them. Among more than 85,000 clones listed, 69% were seen once. The sample consisted of PBMCs. The origin of the receptors is an older woman in good health and CMV-seropositive. Both conserved end residues are part of each CDR3.

length	V	J	CDR3
14	TRBV6-5	TRBJ2-7	CASSYRTGPYEQYF
16	TRBV4-3	TRBJ2-5	CASSPTRGGAGETQYF
13	TRBV4-3	TRBJ1-6	CASSQVTGSPLHF
21	TRBV4-3	TRBJ2-7	CASSQVGGEVGVGIQSYEQYF
16	TRBV15	TRBJ1-2	CATSRATGTSFYGYTF
10	TRBV7-2	TRBJ1-1	CASSSVEAFF
12	TRBV6-5	TRBJ2-7	CASSLRRGEQYF
12	TRBV6-6	TRBJ1-1	CASSYSEQGAFF
15	TRBV9	TRBJ2-3	CASSVVTGTTDTQYF
15	TRBV19	TRBJ2-2	CASSMDREITGELFF
14	TRBV7-9	TRBJ2-5	CASSLQGLAETQYF
16	TRBV7-2	TRBJ2-5	CASSPQLGLAGETQYF
12	TRBV5-4	TRBJ2-7	CASSLDEAEQYF
12	TRBV15	TRBJ2-7	CATSRGPYEQYF
14	TRBV29-1	TRBJ2-3	CSVEARASTDTQYF
15	TRBV11-2	TRBJ2-2	CASTYGTDNTGELFF
12	TRBV6-1	TRBJ2-3	CASLAMADTQYF
13	TRBV28	TRBJ1-5	CASSPAGNQPQHF
14	TRBV2	TRBJ2-5	CASSSLGLQETQYF
16	TRBV6-6	TRBJ2-7	CASSYSTAGRSYEQYF
14	TRBV7-9	TRBJ1-1	CASSLGNRVTEAFF
15	TRBV9	TRBJ2-3	CASSLSGLAGDTQYF
17	TRBV7-2	TRBJ1-6	CASSLGSPGQRASPLHF
14	TRBV6-5	TRBJ2-4	CASSLDRVKNIQYF
14	TRBV6-4	TRBJ2-7	CASSSTAEVHEQYF
14	TRBV30	TRBJ1-6	CAWSVGADNSPLHF
16	TRBV5-1	TRBJ2-3	CASSARGGQRGDTQYF
17	TRBV7-8	TRBJ2-1	CASSQATSGRTYNEQFF
14	TRBV7-9	TRBJ2-3	CASSFALTTDTQYF
15	TRBV30	TRBJ1-5	CAWSSYGQVNQPQHF
13	TRBV10-3	TRBJ1-3	CAISDGARDTIYF
14	TRBV13	TRBJ2-5	CASSLRGQQETQYF